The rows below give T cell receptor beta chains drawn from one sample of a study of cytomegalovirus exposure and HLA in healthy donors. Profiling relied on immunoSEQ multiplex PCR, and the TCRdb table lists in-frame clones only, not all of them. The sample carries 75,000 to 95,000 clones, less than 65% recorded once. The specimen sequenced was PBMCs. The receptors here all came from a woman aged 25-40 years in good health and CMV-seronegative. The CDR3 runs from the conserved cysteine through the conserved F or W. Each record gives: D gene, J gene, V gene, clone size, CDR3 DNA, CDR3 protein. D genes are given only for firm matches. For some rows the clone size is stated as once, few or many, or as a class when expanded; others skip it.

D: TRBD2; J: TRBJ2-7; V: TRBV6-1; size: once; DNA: TGTGCCAGCAGTGAGGGTCTGGGACTAGCGGGACTCTCCTACGAGCAGTACTTC; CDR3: CASSEGLGLAGLSYEQYF
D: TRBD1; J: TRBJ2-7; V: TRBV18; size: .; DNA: TGTGCCAGCTCCCAAGGACAGGCAGTAGCCTACGAGCAGTACTTC; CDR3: CASSQGQAVAYEQYF
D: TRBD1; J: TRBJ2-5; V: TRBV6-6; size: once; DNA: TGTGCCAGCAGTGACTTAACAGGGGACGCGCCGTACTTC; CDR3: CASSDLTGDAPYF
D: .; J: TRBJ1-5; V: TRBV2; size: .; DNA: TGTGCCAGCAGTAGGAGGGATGGTGGTCAGCCCCAGCATTTT; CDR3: CASSRRDGGQPQHF
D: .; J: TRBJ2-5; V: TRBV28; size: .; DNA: TGTGCCACCTCGATCAGTGGGGCCCAAGAGACCCAGTACTTC; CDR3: CATSISGAQETQYF
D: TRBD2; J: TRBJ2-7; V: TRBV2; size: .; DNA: TGTGCCAGCGAAGGGACTAGCAGTTACGAGCAGTACTTC; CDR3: CASEGTSSYEQYF
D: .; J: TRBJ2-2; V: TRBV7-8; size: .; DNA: TGTGCCAGCAGCTTCCTAAACCCTCAACTGAACACCGGGGAGCTGTTTTTT; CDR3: CASSFLNPQLNTGELFF
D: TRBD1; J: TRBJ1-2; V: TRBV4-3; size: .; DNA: TGCGCCAGCAGCCACCCGAGGGGGGCAGGGGGTGGCTACACCTTC; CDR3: CASSHPRGAGGGYTF
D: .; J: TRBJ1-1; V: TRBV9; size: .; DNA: TGTGCCAGCAGCGTAGGCAGGCGGGAGAACACTGAAGCTTTCTTT; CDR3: CASSVGRRENTEAFF
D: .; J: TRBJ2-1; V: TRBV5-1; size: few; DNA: TGCGCCAGCAGCTTCGCCCGGGGTGGCGAGCAGTTCTTC; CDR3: CASSFARGGEQFF
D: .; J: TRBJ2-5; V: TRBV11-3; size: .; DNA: TGTGCCAGCAGCCAGCAAGAGACCCAGTACTTC; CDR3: CASSQQETQYF
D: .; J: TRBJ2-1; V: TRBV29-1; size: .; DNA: TGCAGCGTGCGACAGGAATTAAGCTCCTACAATGAGCAGTTCTTC; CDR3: CSVRQELSSYNEQFF
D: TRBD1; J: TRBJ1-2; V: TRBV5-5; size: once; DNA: TGTGCCAGCACCGGGGGGACAGGCTATGGCTACACCTTC; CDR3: CASTGGTGYGYTF
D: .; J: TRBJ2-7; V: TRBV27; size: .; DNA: TGTGCCAGCAGTATCGACAGGAGCTACGAGCAGTACTTC; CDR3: CASSIDRSYEQYF
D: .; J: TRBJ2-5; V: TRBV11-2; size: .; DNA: TGTGCCAGCAGCCCAGGCGGCGGGAAAGCCGGAGCGCAGTACTTC; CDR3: CASSPGGGKAGAQYF
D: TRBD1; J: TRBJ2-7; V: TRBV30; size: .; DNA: TGTGCCTGGAGTCCCGGACAGGGAAACTACGAGCAGTACTTC; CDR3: CAWSPGQGNYEQYF
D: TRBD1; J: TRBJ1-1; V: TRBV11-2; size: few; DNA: TGTGCCAGCAGCTTAGCCAGCAGGGGGTACACTGAAGCTTTCTTT; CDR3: CASSLASRGYTEAFF
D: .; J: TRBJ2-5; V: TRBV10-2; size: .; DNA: TGCGCCAGCAGTGAGGGACTCCTTCACTTC; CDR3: CASSEGLLHF
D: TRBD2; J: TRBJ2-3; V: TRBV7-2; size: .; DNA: TGTGCCAGCAGTCAAAGCGGGGCAGATACGCAGTATTTT; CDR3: CASSQSGADTQYF
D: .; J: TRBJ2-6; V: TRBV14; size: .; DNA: TGTGCCAGCAGCCAGTCGAACCAGGTGGCCAACGTCCTGACTTTC; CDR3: CASSQSNQVANVLTF
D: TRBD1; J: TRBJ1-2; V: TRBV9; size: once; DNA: TGTGCCAGCAGCGTAGTACAGGGGGGCGGCTACACCTTC; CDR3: CASSVVQGGGYTF
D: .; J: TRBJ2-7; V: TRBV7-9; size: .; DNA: TGTTCTTCAGGGGTAGATGGCTACGAGCAGTACTTC; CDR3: CSSGVDGYEQYF
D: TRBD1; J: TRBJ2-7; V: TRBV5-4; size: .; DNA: TGTGCCAGCAGCCCGGGGACAGTGATCTACGAGCAGTACTTC; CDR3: CASSPGTVIYEQYF
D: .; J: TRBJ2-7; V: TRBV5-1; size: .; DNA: TGCGCCAGCAGCTTGGCCCCAGGGGGGCTACTCCCCGAGCAGTACTTC; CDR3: CASSLAPGGLLPEQYF
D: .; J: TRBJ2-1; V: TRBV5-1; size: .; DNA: TGCGCCAGCAGCTTGGACTACTCTGAGCAGTTCTTC; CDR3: CASSLDYSEQFF
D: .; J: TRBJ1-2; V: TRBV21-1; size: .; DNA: TGTGCCAGCAGTCCTACAGGGACCAACTATGGCTACACCTTC; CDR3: CASSPTGTNYGYTF
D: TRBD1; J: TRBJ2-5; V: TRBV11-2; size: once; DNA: TGTGCCAGCAGCCTCGCAGGGGGCGGTCTGGAGACCCAGTACTTC; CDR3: CASSLAGGGLETQYF
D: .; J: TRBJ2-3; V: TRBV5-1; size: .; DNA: TGCGCCAGCAGTTCGGGACTAGGGGGCCCCAATACGCAGTATTTT; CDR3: CASSSGLGGPNTQYF
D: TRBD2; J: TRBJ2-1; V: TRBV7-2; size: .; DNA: TGTGCCACCTCCCCTTTTACCGGGACTAGCGGCAATGAGCAGTTCTTC; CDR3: CATSPFTGTSGNEQFF
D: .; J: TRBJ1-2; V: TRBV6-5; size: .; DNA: TGTGCCAGCAGTTACGTAATGGGCCGTTCTAACTATGGCTACACCTTC; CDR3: CASSYVMGRSNYGYTF
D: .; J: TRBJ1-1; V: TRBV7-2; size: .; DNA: TGTGCCAGCAGCTTAGTTGAGACTCACCGAGGCACTGAAGCTTTCTTT; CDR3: CASSLVETHRGTEAFF
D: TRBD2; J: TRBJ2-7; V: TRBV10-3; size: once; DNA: TGTGCCATCAGTTCGAGCGGGGGCTCCTACGAGCAGTACTTC; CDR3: CAISSSGGSYEQYF
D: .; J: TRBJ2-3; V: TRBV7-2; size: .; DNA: TGTGCCAGCAGGGCAGGCACAGATACGCAGTATTTT; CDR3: CASRAGTDTQYF
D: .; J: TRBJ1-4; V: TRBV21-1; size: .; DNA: TGTGCCAGCAGCAAAGCGGCCGGGGGAAGGGAAAAACTGTTTTTT; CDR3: CASSKAAGGREKLFF
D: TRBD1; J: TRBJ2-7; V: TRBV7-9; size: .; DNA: TGTGCCAGCAGCTTACGGGACAGGGACTACGAGCAGTACTTC; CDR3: CASSLRDRDYEQYF
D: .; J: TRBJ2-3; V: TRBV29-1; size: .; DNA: TGCAGCGTTCAGAAAACGAGCACAGATACGCAGTATTTT; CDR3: CSVQKTSTDTQYF
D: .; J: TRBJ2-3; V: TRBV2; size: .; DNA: TGTGCCAGCAAGAGTCACGGGTACACAGATACGCAGTATTTT; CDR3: CASKSHGYTDTQYF
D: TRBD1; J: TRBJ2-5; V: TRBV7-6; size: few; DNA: TGTGCCAGCAGCCCCGGGACAGGGGCAGAGACCCAGTACTTC; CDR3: CASSPGTGAETQYF
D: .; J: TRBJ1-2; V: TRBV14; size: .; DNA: TGTGCCAGCAGCCAAAACCACGGGGCTAACTATGGCTACACCTTC; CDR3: CASSQNHGANYGYTF
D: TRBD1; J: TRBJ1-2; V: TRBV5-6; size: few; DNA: TGTGCCAGCAGCTATGCAGGGGGCGACGGCTACACCTTC; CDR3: CASSYAGGDGYTF
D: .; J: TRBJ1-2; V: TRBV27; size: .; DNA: TGTGCCAGCAGTTCCCAGTTCAAGGCGGACTATGGCTACACCTTC; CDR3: CASSSQFKADYGYTF
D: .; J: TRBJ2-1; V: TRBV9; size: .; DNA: TGTGCCAGCAGCGTAGGCTCCGGCTCCTACAATGAGCAGTTCTTC; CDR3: CASSVGSGSYNEQFF
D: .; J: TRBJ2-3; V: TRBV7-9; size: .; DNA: TGTGCCAGCAGCTTGGGGCAGCTCACAGATACGCAGTATTTT; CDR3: CASSLGQLTDTQYF
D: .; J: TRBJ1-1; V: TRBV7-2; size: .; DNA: TGTGCCAGCAGCTTAGGTCCTGGGGGCTGGACTGAAGCTTTCTTT; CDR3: CASSLGPGGWTEAFF
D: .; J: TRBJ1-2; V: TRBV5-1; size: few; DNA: TGCGCCAGCAGCCCGAGTGGGGGGGTTGGCGGCTACACCTTC; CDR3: CASSPSGGVGGYTF
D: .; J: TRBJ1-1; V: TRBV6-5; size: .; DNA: TGTGCCAGCAGGGAGGTTGGGGACACTGAAGCTTTCTTT; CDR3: CASREVGDTEAFF
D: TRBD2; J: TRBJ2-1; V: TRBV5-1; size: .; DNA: TGCGCCAGCAGCCCGACTAGCGGGGCTTACAATGAGCAGTTCTTC; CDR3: CASSPTSGAYNEQFF
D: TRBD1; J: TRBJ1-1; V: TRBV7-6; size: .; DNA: TGTGCCAGCAGCTCTACAGGGGGCAACACTGAAGCTTTCTTT; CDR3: CASSSTGGNTEAFF
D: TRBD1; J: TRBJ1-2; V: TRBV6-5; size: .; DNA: TGTGCCAGCAGGTTGGGACAGGGTGATGGCTACACCTTC; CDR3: CASRLGQGDGYTF
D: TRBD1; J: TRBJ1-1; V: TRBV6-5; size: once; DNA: TGTGCCAGCAGTTATTTAAGGGGGCCTGTCACTGAAGCTTTCTTT; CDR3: CASSYLRGPVTEAFF
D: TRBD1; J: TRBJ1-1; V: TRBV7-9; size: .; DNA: TGTGCCAGCAGCTACACAGGGGCGGGTAGTACTGAAGCTTTCTTT; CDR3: CASSYTGAGSTEAFF
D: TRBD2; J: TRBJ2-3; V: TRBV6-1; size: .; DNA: TGTGCCAGCAGTGAACGGGTAGCGGGGGGCCCTAGCACAGATACGCAGTATTTT; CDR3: CASSERVAGGPSTDTQYF
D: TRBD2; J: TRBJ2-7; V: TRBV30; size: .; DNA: TGTGCCTGGAGTCCCTGGACTAGCAACTCCTACGAGCAGTACTTC; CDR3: CAWSPWTSNSYEQYF
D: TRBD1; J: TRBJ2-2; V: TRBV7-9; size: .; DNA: TGTGCCAGCAGCACACGGCTGAAAGGGGGCTCGGGGGAGCTGTTTTTT; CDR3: CASSTRLKGGSGELFF
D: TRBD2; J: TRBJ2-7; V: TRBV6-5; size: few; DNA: TGTGCCAGCACCCCGGGACTAAAAACCTACGAGCAGTACTTC; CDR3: CASTPGLKTYEQYF
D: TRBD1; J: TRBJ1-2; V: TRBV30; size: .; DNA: TGTGCCTGGAGTGTACAGGGGGAGGGAAACTATGGCTACACCTTC; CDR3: CAWSVQGEGNYGYTF
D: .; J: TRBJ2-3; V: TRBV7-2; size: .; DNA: TGTGCCAGCAGCTTAGAGTTCGGTCGGGGAGCAGATACGCAGTATTTT; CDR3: CASSLEFGRGADTQYF
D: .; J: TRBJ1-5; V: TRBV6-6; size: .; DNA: TGTGCCAGCAGCTCGGGGGAACGGCAGCCCCAGCATTTT; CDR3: CASSSGERQPQHF